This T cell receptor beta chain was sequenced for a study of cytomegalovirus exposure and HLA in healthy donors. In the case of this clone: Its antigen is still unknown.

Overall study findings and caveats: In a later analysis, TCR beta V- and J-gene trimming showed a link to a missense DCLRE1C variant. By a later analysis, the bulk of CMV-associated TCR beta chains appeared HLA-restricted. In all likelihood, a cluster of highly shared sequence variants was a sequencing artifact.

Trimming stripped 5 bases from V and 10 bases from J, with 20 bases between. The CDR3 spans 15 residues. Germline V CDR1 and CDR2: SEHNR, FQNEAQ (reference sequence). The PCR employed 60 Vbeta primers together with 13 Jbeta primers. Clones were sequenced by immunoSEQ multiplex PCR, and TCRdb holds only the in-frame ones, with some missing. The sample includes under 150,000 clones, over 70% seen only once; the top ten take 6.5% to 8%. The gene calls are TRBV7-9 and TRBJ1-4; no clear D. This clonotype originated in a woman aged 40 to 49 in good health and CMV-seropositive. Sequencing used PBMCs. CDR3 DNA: TGTGCCAGCAGCAACATGACCGGCCCTAGCGGAAAACTGTTTTTT. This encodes CASSNMTGPSGKLFF.